The rows below give T cell receptor beta chains drawn from one sample of a study of cytomegalovirus exposure and HLA in healthy donors. Assay used: immunoSEQ multiplex PCR; TCRdb lists only in-frame clones, some missing. The table includes around 250,000 clones, 90% detected once. The sample taken for sequencing was PBMCs. Receptors originate from a woman younger than 30 in good health and CMV-seronegative. Each CDR3 is given with its conserved first and last residue. The D gene is left open where the match is weak.

v_gene	d_gene	j_gene	CDR3aa	CDR3nt
TRBV7-7	TRBD2	TRBJ2-3	CASSEGLAGGTDTQYF	TGTGCCAGCAGCGAGGGACTAGCGGGGGGCACAGATACGCAGTATTTT
TRBV14	-	TRBJ1-5	CASSQVSGQPQHF	TGTGCCAGCAGCCAAGTGTCGGGTCAGCCCCAGCATTTT
TRBV19	TRBD1	TRBJ1-5	CASSILDRDQPQHF	TGTGCCAGTAGTATCCTCGACAGGGATCAGCCCCAGCATTTT
TRBV5-6	TRBD1	TRBJ1-2	CASSLQGADYGYTF	TGTGCCAGCAGCTTGCAGGGGGCGGACTATGGCTACACCTTC
TRBV6-5	-	TRBJ2-5	CASSYRGGETQYF	TGTGCCAGCAGTTACCGGGGAGGAGAGACCCAGTACTTC
TRBV6-1	-	TRBJ2-1	CASSEDATYNEQFF	TGTGCCAGCAGTGAAGATGCTACCTACAATGAGCAGTTCTTC
TRBV7-6	-	TRBJ1-1	CASSSGPEGTEAFF	TGTGCCAGCAGCTCCGGACCTGAGGGTACTGAAGCTTTCTTT
TRBV5-6	-	TRBJ1-1	CASSLGGADTEAFF	TGTGCCAGCAGCCTAGGGGGGGCGGACACTGAAGCTTTCTTT
TRBV9	TRBD2	TRBJ2-3	CASSVVAGGSGTDTQYF	TGTGCCAGCAGCGTAGTAGCGGGGGGTAGCGGCACAGATACGCAGTATTTT
TRBV11-2	TRBD1	TRBJ1-1	CASRRTGLESFF	TGTGCCAGCAGAAGGACAGGGCTTGAATCTTTCTTT
TRBV10-1	TRBD1	TRBJ1-1	CASSGQENTEAFF	TGCGCCAGCTCTGGACAGGAGAACACTGAAGCTTTCTTT
TRBV21-1	-	TRBJ2-7	CASSKVIRGSYEQYF	TGTGCCAGCAGCAAAGTCATCAGGGGTTCCTACGAGCAGTACTTC
TRBV6-1	-	TRBJ1-2	CASSEWASDGSYGYTF	TGTGCCAGCAGTGAATGGGCTTCCGACGGGAGCTATGGCTACACCTTC
TRBV2	-	TRBJ1-3	CASSDVSRGGNTIYF	TGTGCCAGCAGTGATGTGAGCAGGGGCGGGAACACCATATATTTT
TRBV4-1	-	TRBJ2-3	CASSQVGQPDTQYF	TGCGCCAGCAGCCAAGTTGGGCAGCCAGATACGCAGTATTTT
TRBV27	-	TRBJ2-3	CASGEVISTDTQYF	TGTGCCAGCGGGGAGGTTATTAGCACAGATACGCAGTATTTT
TRBV30	-	TRBJ1-3	CAWSLGTSSGNTIYF	TGTGCCTGGAGTCTCGGGACTTCCTCTGGAAACACCATATATTTT
TRBV18	-	TRBJ1-2	CASSPPVQSPGYTF	TGTGCCAGCTCACCACCCGTACAGAGTCCTGGCTACACCTTC